The sequence of this TCR beta chain was determined in a study of blood T cell repertoires in COVID-19. Produced via immunoSEQ multiplex PCR; TCRdb's table is partial and in-frame only. The top ten hold approximately 7.7% of the sample, which has about 42,000 clones, 75% to 80% seen once. CDR3 length: 16 amino acids. CDR1 and CDR2 from the germline V gene are SGHRS and YFSETQ. Trimming left V 8 bases short and J 5 bases short, with 25 bases between. The material sequenced was peripheral blood. The V call is TRBV5-1, the J call TRBJ1-1; D is undetermined. The TCR sequence derives from a man between 65 and 85 years old with active or convalescent COVID-19. The CDR3 here is CASKTGSSFHGTEAFF. For the CDR3, the DNA is TGCGCCAGTAAAACCGGGAGCTCCTTCCACGGGACTGAAGCTTTCTTT.